This T cell receptor (beta chain) was identified during a study of blood T cell repertoires in COVID-19 (dated by TCRdb to 2020 to 2021). Notes on the research overall: Collaborator samples came from the United States, Italy and Spain and covered acute and convalescent phases of COVID-19. A freely available public database, intended as a resource for researchers studying the immune response to SARS-CoV-2, is where the repertoires were released. The sample metadata nearly always contained a de-identified subject ID, COVID-19 status, age in years and sex. HLA class I and class II types, where available, came from metadata supplied by the sample provider rather than from assay-based typing. The samples were drawn from the first 160 participants of the ongoing ImmuneRACE study and from over a thousand subjects provided by 6 global collaborators. The dataset comprised deeply sampled blood TCRbeta repertoires from subjects exposed to, actively infected with, or recovered from COVID-19. The prospective study material was composed of cDNA or gDNA derived from T cells, B-cell-depleted T cells, or PBMCs.

A word on this clone: Its specific antigen is unknown. No base quality information exists; no much larger clone differs at one position.

Collaborating institutions collected whole blood in K2EDTA tubes following their own protocols. For TCRbeta analysis, collaborators shipped samples as frozen whole blood, isolated PBMCs, or DNA extracted from either of those sample types. TCRbeta CDR3 regions were amplified from genomic DNA using the immunoSEQ Assay, a bias-controlled multiplex PCR. On the study's bioinformatics: Nucleated cell counts per sample were estimated from amplification of reference gene primers within the assay. Sequence reads were collapsed and filtered to measure the absolute abundance of every unique TCRbeta CDR3 rearrangement. For each sample, productive Simpson clonality was calculated as the square root of Simpson's diversity index across productive rearrangements. TCRdb provides this immuneACCESS table in a form limited to in-frame rearrangements. Some clones are lacking; in checked studies, under half of them reflect an unresolved V gene, and why the rest are absent is not known. D and trimming come from the DNA, and the V and J calls and clone size come from that table. This sample comprises tens of thousands of clones, less than 95% of them detected only once. In total, the top ten clones hold 2% to 2.5% of the sample.

What the research found in general, with its limitations: The quantity of clinical and demographic metadata differed by source and by participant and was supplied without curation.

V gives up 1 base and J gives up 11 bases, and the segment between their germline ends measures 17 bases. From a lookup of the germline V gene (reference sequence), CDR1 and CDR2 are SEHNR and FQNEAQ. The CDR3 sequence holds 14 residues, the cysteine and phenylalanine included. The DNA shown is the 42-base CDR3, in frame from base 1. The sequence was obtained from a human donor with active COVID-19. The donor label of this sample is uncertain. The sequence joins TRBV7-9 to TRBJ1-1; the D gene is perhaps TRBD1, from 5 matching bases. Sequenced: peripheral blood. At the DNA level, the sequence is TGTGCCAGCAGCTTAGTGAGAGGCGTTGGGGCCGCTTTCTTT. Its product reads: CASSLVRGVGAAFF.